The next 15 T cell receptor beta chains were all read from a single sample in a study of identical twins. From the 5' RACE reads, TCRdb called clonotypes with MiXCR, one entry per CDR3 protein. The sample includes over 200,000 distinct CDR3 sequences, about 6.7% of them seen just once. The same data also went into a second study, on T cells expressing NK-cell markers.

The specimen was CD8+ T cells sorted from blood. Receptor source: a young woman in good health.

This clonotype has at least ten counts. The chain couples TRBV27 to TRBJ2-2; D remains ambiguous. With 6 bases removed from V and 0 bases from J, the gap between germline ends came to 11 bases. This CDR3 is built from 15 residues. CDR1 and CDR2 (germline): MNHEY, SMNVEV (reference sequence). The CDR3 bases are TGTGCCAGCAGCCTATGGGCCGCGAACACCGGGGAGCTGTTTTTT. Its translation is CASSLWAANTGELFF.

This clonotype was seen more than once but under ten times. The chain is built from TRBV27 and TRBJ2-1, with TRBD2 matching 9 bases. This CDR3 is 16 amino acids long. Trimming cost V 5 bases and J 0 bases; bases outside gene matches: 5. Germline V lookup: CDR1 MNHEY, CDR2 SMNVEV (reference sequence). The CDR3: CASSLHSGSSYNEQFF. The CDR3 DNA reads as TGTGCCAGCAGTCTCCATAGCGGGAGCTCCTACAATGAGCAGTTCTTC.

J is TRBJ2-3 and V is TRBV21-1. TRBV21-1 corresponds to a pseudogene. The CDR3 is 12 residues long. The DNA of the CDR3 is TGTGCCAGCAGCAAAGAGGTAGATACGCAGTATTTT. The encoded protein is CASSKEVDTQYF.

This clonotype was counted many times. The V and J genes are TRBV6-1 and TRBJ2-1, with D perhaps TRBD1 (6 bases). V lost 8 bases, J lost 7 bases, and 18 bases lay in between. Per the germline V gene, CDR1 is MNHNS and CDR2 is SASEGT. This CDR3 region has 14 residues. CDR3 amino acids: CASYGTSGSNEQFF. The CDR3 DNA sequence: TGTGCCAGCTATGGGACATCGGGGTCAAATGAGCAGTTCTTC.

This chain links TRBV11-3 with TRBJ1-1; D call uncertain. Trimming removed 4 bases at V and 1 base at J, with 19 bases between. This CDR3 spans 17 amino acids. Per germline, CDR1 SGHNT and CDR2 YENEEA. The CDR3 nucleotides read TGTGCCAGCAGCTCCTACCCCGAGGGCAGCCGGAACACTGAAGCTTTCTTT. Its protein product is CASSSYPEGSRNTEAFF.

This clonotype was observed at least ten times. This sequence joins TRBV7-2 and TRBJ2-7, with TRBD2 matching over 9 bases. Germline CDR1 is SGHTA and CDR2 is FQGNSA. V was clipped by 1 base and J by 4 bases; unmatched bases: 8. This CDR3 is 16 amino acids long. The CDR3 nucleotides read TGTGCCAGCAGCTTAGGGGCTAGCGGGGAAGGGTACGAGCAGTACTTC. Residues: CASSLGASGEGYEQYF.

This clonotype was counted ten times or more. The chain recombines TRBV29-1 with TRBJ1-4, with unresolved D. CDR3 length: 13 residues. The V gene lost 7 bases and the J gene lost 3 bases, with 12 bases spanning the gap. Germline CDR1 is SQVTM and CDR2 is ANQGSEA. In nucleotides, the CDR3 is TGCAGCGGGGTTGGTGGGGCTAATGAAAAACTGTTTTTT. Its translation: CSGVGGANEKLFF. The full variable domain, completed using reference TRBV29-1 and TRBJ1-4, is SAVISQKPSRDICQRGTSLTIQCQVDSQVTMMFWYRQQPGQSLTLIATANQGSEATYESGFVIDKFPISRPNLTFSTLTVSNMSPEDSSIYLCSGVGGANEKLFFGSGTQLSVL.

This clonotype was seen repeatedly, ten times or more. V usage is TRBV5-1 and J usage is TRBJ2-7; tentatively, D is TRBD1 (6 bases). The CDR3 has 14 residues. Trimming removed 2 bases at V and 3 bases at J, with 12 bases between. Germline V gene lookup returns CDR1 SGHRS and CDR2 YFSETQ. The CDR3 nucleotides are TGCGCCAGCAGCTTTTACAGGGAAGACTACGAGCAGTACTTC. This translates into CASSFYREDYEQYF.

This chain connects TRBV20-1 to TRBJ1-1, with 7 bases matching TRBD1. The CDR3 spans 13 residues. Germline lookup yields CDR1 DFQATT and CDR2 SNEGSKA (reference sequence). The CDR3 spells CRGTSIQGTEAFF. CDR3 coding DNA: TGCAGGGGTACCTCAATACAGGGGACCGAAGCTTTCTTT.

This clonotype was recorded at least ten times. This chain joins TRBV12-3 or TRBV12-4 and TRBJ1-1; no definite D call. Trimming took 6 bases from V and 2 from J, leaving 10 bases between them. This CDR3 spans 13 amino acids. CDR3 in DNA: TGTGCCAGCAGCCCCGGTCCAAACACTGAAGCTTTCTTT. This translates into CASSPGPNTEAFF.

The rearrangement links TRBV7-2 to TRBJ1-6; D remains unclear. Germline V gene sequence: CDR1 SGHTA, CDR2 FQGNSA. V lost 1 base to trimming and J lost 0 bases, with 10 bases between them. The CDR3 loop spans 17 amino acids. CDR3 in DNA: TGTGCCAGCAGCTTAGGATCCTTTAGCTCCTATAATTCACCCCTCCACTTT. This gives the protein CASSLGSFSSYNSPLHF.

This sequence joins TRBV6-5 and TRBJ2-1; 9 bases are shared with TRBD2. Germline-derived CDR1 and CDR2 are MNHEY and SVGAGI. The V and J ends lost 4 bases and 5 bases, in that order; junction bases with no gene match: 9. The CDR3 consists of 16 residues. This CDR3 is CASSLGAGGLHNEQFF. In nucleotides, the CDR3 is TGTGCCAGCAGTTTGGGTGCGGGGGGGCTTCACAATGAGCAGTTCTTC.

The chain carries TRBV28 and TRBJ2-1; tentatively, D is TRBD2 (6 bases). Germline V lookup: CDR1 MDHEN, CDR2 SYDVKM. The CDR3 is made up of 15 amino acids. V lost 6 bases to trimming and J lost 5 bases, with 17 bases between them. The CDR3 DNA reads TGTGCCAGCAGAGATGGACGGGAGAATAACAATGAGCAGTTCTTC. It specifies CASRDGRENNNEQFF.

In its sample, this clonotype was seen a few times. This chain links TRBV19 with TRBJ2-1; no clear D. The CDR3 runs to 13 residues. Germline-derived CDR1 and CDR2 are LNHDA and SQIVND (reference sequence). V dropped 7 bases and J dropped 1 base, with 8 bases sitting between them. The CDR3 spells CASTPPSYNEQFF. CDR3 coding DNA: TGTGCCAGTACGCCCCCTTCCTACAATGAGCAGTTCTTC.

In its sample, this clonotype was seen a few times. The chain recombines TRBV12-3 or TRBV12-4 with TRBJ2-1; 8 bases fit TRBD1. After removal of 5 bases from V and 3 bases from J, the junction contained 12 bases not matched to a gene. This CDR3 contains 17 residues. For the CDR3, the DNA is TGTGCCAGCAGTGTGGGCGGACAGGGCCAACTCTACAATGAGCAGTTCTTC. Its protein is CASSVGGQGQLYNEQFF.